These 29 T cell receptor beta chains share one sample of origin, sequenced in a study of glioma-infiltrating T cells after dendritic cell vaccination. Documented time point: after dendritic cell vaccination, including at tumor progression/relapse. Method: immunoSEQ multiplex PCR; TCRdb's copy keeps in-frame clones and lacks some. The table records about 91,000 clones, roughly four fifths of them present only once. Material: blood, obtained after dendritic cell vaccination. These receptors were obtained from a human donor with glioblastoma.

The chain recombines TRBV6-1 with TRBJ1-5; D not resolved. With 6 bases removed from V and 5 bases from J, the gap between germline ends came to 14 bases. The germline CDR1 and CDR2 sequences are MNHNS and SASEGT. The CDR3 totals 14 residues. The CDR3 loop reads CASRAGPGDQPQHF. Here the CDR3 DNA reads TGTGCCAGCAGGGCCGGGCCCGGGGATCAGCCCCAGCATTTT.

The chain employs TRBV5-4 and TRBJ1-2; 9 nucleotides agree with TRBD1. The CDR3 extends over 14 amino acids. Germline V gives CDR1 SGHNT, CDR2 YYREEE (reference sequence). After removal of 4 bases from V and 4 bases from J, the junction contained 5 bases not matched to a gene. The CDR3 coding sequence is TGTGCCAGCAGCCAACAGGGGGCCGGCTATGGCTACACCTTC. This sequence encodes CASSQQGAGYGYTF.

This sequence joins TRBV10-1 and TRBJ2-5, with a weak D call TRBD1 (6 bases). The germline V and J ends were trimmed by 10 bases and 5 bases, with 14 bases remaining between them. Germline CDR1 WNHNN, CDR2 SYGVQD (reference sequence). The CDR3 runs 12 residues. CDR3 DNA: TGCGCCACTGCAGATGACAGGGAGACCCAGTACTTC. Its protein is CATADDRETQYF.

The chain joins TRBV5-6 to TRBJ2-1; D might be TRBD2 (5 bases). Trimming stripped 0 bases from V and 6 bases from J, with 13 bases between. The CDR3 runs 15 residues. Looked up from germline, CDR1 is SGHDT and CDR2 is YYEEEE. CDR3 sequence (DNA): TGTGCCAGCAGCTTGGTTCGAGCGGATTTCAATGAGCAGTTCTTC. This encodes CASSLVRADFNEQFF.

This clone was counted between two and nine times. The genes are TRBV6-5 and TRBJ1-1; 11 bases are a match to TRBD1. The CDR3 covers 15 residues. From germline, CDR1 is MNHEY and CDR2 SVGAGI. V dropped 5 bases and J dropped 5; count of bases not matched to a gene: 7. CDR3 nucleotide sequence: TGTGCCAGCAGTGTGGGGACAGGGGGTGGGACTGAAGCTTTCTTT. Translation gives CASSVGTGGGTEAFF.

The CDR3 reads CASSSQSTDTQYF. The CDR3 bases are TGTGCCAGCAGCTCCCAGAGCACAGATACGCAGTATTTT. The genes are TRBV7-2 and TRBJ2-3; D ambiguous. The germline V gene has CDR1 SGHTA and CDR2 FQGNSA. Trimming took 4 bases from V and 0 from J, leaving 5 bases between them. This CDR3 has 13 amino acids.

J is TRBJ2-1 and V is TRBV5-1; 7 positions match TRBD2. V was pared by 2 bases and J by 2 bases, with 4 bases of the junction left unmatched. Germline assignment: CDR1 SGHRS and CDR2 YFSETQ. CDR3 length equals 15 residues. The DNA of the CDR3 is TGCGCCAGCAGCTTCAGCGGGGCCGCCTACAATGAGCAGTTCTTC. This encodes CASSFSGAAYNEQFF.

The chain employs TRBV7-3 and TRBJ2-3; 7 bases are a match to TRBD2. Germline V CDR1 and CDR2: SGHTA, FQGTGA. The CDR3 consists of 15 residues. The J segment lost 1 base and the V segment lost 2 bases, leaving 3 bases of the junction unmatched. In DNA, the CDR3 is TGTGCCAGCAGCTTAGGGCTAGCGGGCACAGATACGCAGTATTTT. Protein: CASSLGLAGTDTQYF.

The chain recombines TRBV28 with TRBJ2-6, with D maybe TRBD2 (5 bases). The V gene's germline CDR1 is MDHEN and CDR2 SYDVKM. The CDR3 consists of 18 residues. V lost 6 bases and J 0 bases, leaving 18 bases between the germline ends. CDR3 sequence: CASSEVGIALSGANVLTF. CDR3 coding DNA: TGTGCCAGCAGCGAAGTCGGGATAGCTCTCTCTGGGGCCAACGTCCTGACTTTC. Full variable domain (missing parts from reference TRBV28 and TRBJ2-6): DVKVTQSSRYLVKRTGEKVFLECVQDMDHENMFWYRQDPGLGLRLIYFSYDVKMKEKGDIPEGYSVSREKKERFSLILESASTNQTSMYLCASSEVGIALSGANVLTFGAGSRLTVL.

V is TRBV7-2 and J is TRBJ2-1, with 7 bases fitting TRBD2. J was trimmed by 10 bases and V by 1 base; bases with no gene match: 4. Germline V gene lookup returns CDR1 SGHTA and CDR2 FQGNSA. The CDR3 is made up of 13 amino acids. CDR3 sequence: CASSLVEREEQFF. The CDR3 nucleotides are TGTGCCAGCAGCTTAGTCGAGCGGGAAGAGCAGTTCTTC.

CDR3 in amino acids: CASSYWTGTVQETQYF. The CDR3 coding sequence is TGCGCCAGCAGCTACTGGACAGGTACAGTCCAAGAGACCCAGTACTTC. This chain connects TRBV5-1 to TRBJ2-5; TRBD1 matches 7 bases. V shed 3 bases, J shed 1 base, and the junction held 9 bases outside the gene matches. The germline V gene encodes CDR1 SGHRS and CDR2 YFSETQ. The CDR3 spans 16 residues.

CDR3 region: CASLGGWGNEKLFF. DNA of the CDR3: TGTGCCAGTTTGGGGGGGTGGGGGAATGAAAAACTGTTTTTT. The chain recombines TRBV6-1 with TRBJ1-4, with TRBD1 as a possible D gene (5 bases). This CDR3 spans 14 amino acids. The germline V gene encodes CDR1 MNHNS and CDR2 SASEGT. V lost 9 bases and J lost 5, with 16 bases in between.

This sequence joins TRBV19 and TRBJ1-5, with TRBD1 identical over 7 bases. The CDR3 is 14 amino acids. Germline loops: CDR1 LNHDA, CDR2 SQIVND (reference sequence). V lost 8 bases and J lost 4; bases outside the gene matches: 8. As DNA, the CDR3 is TGTGCCAGTCGAAGGGGACAGATTAATCAGCCCCAGCATTTT. Protein product: CASRRGQINQPQHF.

The chain links TRBV15 to TRBJ1-5; D uncertain. This CDR3 has 16 residues. V was trimmed by 0 bases and J by 5 bases, leaving 14 bases between them. Germline assignment: CDR1 LNHNV and CDR2 YYDKDF (reference sequence). CDR3 region: CATSRDIHGGDQPQHF. The DNA of the CDR3 is TGTGCCACCAGCAGAGATATCCACGGTGGAGATCAGCCCCAGCATTTT.

V gene TRBV4-2 combines with J gene TRBJ1-1, with D unresolved. The CDR3 covers 15 residues. V was trimmed by 0 bases and J by 7 bases, leaving 15 bases between them. Germline CDR1 is LGHNA and CDR2 is YNFKEQ. CDR3 nucleotide sequence: TGTGCCAGCAGCCAAGATCTGGGAGGGTCCCGTGAAGCTTTCTTT. Its protein product is CASSQDLGGSREAFF.

The V and J genes are TRBV25-1 and TRBJ2-3; tentatively, D is TRBD2 (5 bases). V was trimmed by 3 bases and J by 4 bases, leaving 11 bases between them. Germline V lookup: CDR1 MGHDK, CDR2 SYGVNS. The CDR3 sequence is 14 residues long. The CDR3 sequence: CASSEASSADTQYF. As DNA, the CDR3 is TGTGCCAGCAGTGAGGCTAGCTCAGCAGATACGCAGTATTTT.

This clone is a singleton in its sample. The chain couples TRBV18 to TRBJ1-1; a possible D gene is TRBD1 (5 bases). Germline CDR1 KGHSH, CDR2 LQKENI. Trimming took off 4 bases at V and 2 bases at J, with 8 bases between the two ends. CDR3 length equals 13 residues. The CDR3, as DNA: TGTGCCAGCTCACAACAGGCTAACACTGAAGCTTTCTTT. It yields the protein CASSQQANTEAFF.

There are a few counts of this clone. This sequence joins TRBV6-1 and TRBJ2-1; tentatively, D is TRBD1 (7 bases). The length of the CDR3 is 14 residues. Trimming removed 5 bases at V and 4 bases at J, with 12 bases between. Germline lookup yields CDR1 MNHNS and CDR2 SASEGT. CDR3 residues: CASSRQGLYNEQFF. CDR3 nucleotides: TGTGCCAGCAGTCGACAGGGACTTTACAATGAGCAGTTCTTC.

This clone was counted once. The chain uses TRBV27 and TRBJ2-5; D is uncertain. CDR1 is MNHEY, CDR2 SMNVEV, per germline (reference sequence). Trimming cost V 3 bases and J 5 bases, with 4 bases left between them. CDR3 size: 11 residues. The CDR3 protein is CASSFRETQYF. CDR3 DNA sequence: TGTGCCAGCAGTTTTCGGGAGACCCAGTACTTC.

The chain joins TRBV2 to TRBJ2-5; D gene uncertain. Per the germline V gene, CDR1 is SNHLY and CDR2 is FYNNEI. Between the trimmed V and J ends, which lost 0 bases and 5 bases, there was a span of 13 bases. The CDR3 loop spans 15 amino acids. The CDR3: CASSEARPGLETQYF. CDR3 bases: TGTGCCAGCAGTGAAGCGCGGCCTGGGTTGGAGACCCAGTACTTC.

This chain uses TRBV7-2 with TRBJ2-2, with TRBD1 identical over 10 bases. This CDR3 has 18 residues. The V gene's germline CDR1 is SGHTA and CDR2 FQGNSA. The V gene end was trimmed by 6 bases and the J gene end by 3 bases; junction bases not matched to a gene: 13. Written as DNA, the CDR3 is TGTGCCAGCAGGCAGGGACAGGGGCTTTACGGGGACACCGGGGAGCTGTTTTTT. The encoded protein is CASRQGQGLYGDTGELFF. The variable domain in full, completed from reference TRBV7-2 and TRBJ2-2, reads GAGVSQSPSNKVTEKGKDVELRCDPISGHTALYWYRQSLGQGLEFLIYFQGNSAPDKSGLPSDRFSAERTGGSVSTLTIQRTQQEDSAVYLCASRQGQGLYGDTGELFFGEGSRLTVL.

The chain has TRBV2 and TRBJ2-2; D unresolved. The V and J ends lost 7 bases and 7 bases respectively, with 13 bases between them. This CDR3 has 13 residues. Germline CDR1 is SNHLY and CDR2 is FYNNEI. The CDR3 spells CASTAQALGELFF. The CDR3 DNA is TGTGCCAGCACCGCCCAAGCCCTCGGGGAGCTGTTTTTT.

V gene TRBV19 combines with J gene TRBJ1-1, with 10 bases aligning to TRBD1. CDR1 and CDR2 (germline): LNHDA, SQIVND (reference sequence). V shed 5 bases, J shed 5 bases, and the junction held 8 bases outside the gene matches. The CDR3 consists of 15 residues. The CDR3 loop reads CASSPPRTGGTEAFF. DNA for the CDR3: TGTGCCAGTAGTCCGCCTAGGACAGGGGGGACTGAAGCTTTCTTT.

In this sample, this clone turned up once. V usage is TRBV6-5 and J usage is TRBJ2-4; D remains ambiguous. V was trimmed by 7 bases and J by 0 bases, leaving 10 bases between them. CDR1 is MNHEY and CDR2 is SVGAGI in the germline V gene. The CDR3 runs to 14 residues. Here the CDR3 reads CASNSLLAKNIQYF. The CDR3 coding sequence is TGTGCCAGCAACTCACTACTAGCCAAAAACATTCAGTACTTC.

As concerns this clone: In the same sample, other DNA sequences code for this CDR3. The chain employs TRBV5-1 and TRBJ2-4; the match to TRBD1 covers 8 bases. There are 14 residues in the CDR3. With 2 bases clipped from V and 5 bases from J, the junction kept 3 bases outside the gene matches. Germline V lookup: CDR1 SGHRS, CDR2 YFSETQ. CDR3 in amino acids: CASSLGTGENIQYF. CDR3 nucleotide sequence: TGCGCCAGCAGCTTAGGGACAGGAGAAAACATTCAGTACTTC.

CDR3 coding DNA: TGTGCCAGCACAAAAGGGGCGGCCACTGAAGCTTTCTTT. Its translation: CASTKGAATEAFF. The V gene is TRBV28, the J gene TRBJ1-1; a possible D gene is TRBD1 (5 bases). Between the trimmed V and J ends, which lost 7 bases and 4 bases, there was a span of 13 bases. The CDR3 extends over 13 amino acids. Germline values: CDR1 MDHEN, CDR2 SYDVKM.

The J gene is TRBJ1-5, the V gene TRBV30; a possible D gene is TRBD1 (6 bases). Germline V gene lookup returns CDR1 GTSNPN and CDR2 SVGIG (reference sequence). Deletions cut 2 bases from V and 3 bases from J, with 11 bases between. The CDR3 is made up of 14 amino acids. CDR3 in DNA: TGTGCCTGGAGTCGGGACACCAACAATCAGCCCCAGCATTTT. This translates into CAWSRDTNNQPQHF.

The chain is built from TRBV19 and TRBJ2-4; 9 positions agree with TRBD1. V shed 4 bases and J 0 bases; nucleotides not matched to a gene: 4. The germline gives CDR1 LNHDA, CDR2 SQIVND (reference sequence). The CDR3 runs to 16 residues. The CDR3 protein is CASSTEDRGAKNIQYF. The CDR3 nucleotides read TGTGCCAGTAGTACAGAGGACAGGGGAGCCAAAAACATTCAGTACTTC. Full variable domain (rest looked up from reference TRBV19 and TRBJ2-4): DGGITQSPKYLFRKEGQNVTLSCEQNLNHDAMYWYRQDPGQGLRLIYYSQIVNDFQKGDIAEGYSVSREKKESFPLTVTSAQKNPTAFYLCASSTEDRGAKNIQYFGAGTRLSVL.

The CDR3 nucleotides read TGCAGCGTCCTGACTAGCGGGGGGGCGGGCGAGCAGTTCTTC. This encodes CSVLTSGGAGEQFF. This sequence joins TRBV29-1 and TRBJ2-1, with 14 bases that match TRBD2. Germline lookup yields CDR1 SQVTM and CDR2 ANQGSEA. After removal of 6 bases from V and 10 bases from J, the junction contained 8 bases not matched to a gene. The CDR3 runs 14 residues.